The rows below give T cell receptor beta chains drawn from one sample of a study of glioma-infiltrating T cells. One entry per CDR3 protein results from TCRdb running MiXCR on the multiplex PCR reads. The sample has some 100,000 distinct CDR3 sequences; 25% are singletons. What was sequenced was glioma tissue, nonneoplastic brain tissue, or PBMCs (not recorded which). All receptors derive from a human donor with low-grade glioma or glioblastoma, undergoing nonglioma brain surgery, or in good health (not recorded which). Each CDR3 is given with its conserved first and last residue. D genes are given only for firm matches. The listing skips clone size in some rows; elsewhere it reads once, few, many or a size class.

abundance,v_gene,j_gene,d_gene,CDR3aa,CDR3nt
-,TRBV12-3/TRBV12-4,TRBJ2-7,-,CASSLEPVSREQYF,TGTGCCAGCAGTTTAGAGCCAGTCTCGAGGGAGCAGTACTTC
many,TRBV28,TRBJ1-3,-,CASSLSGGQGNTIYF,TGTGCCAGCAGTTTATCCGGGGGGCAAGGAAACACCATATATTTT
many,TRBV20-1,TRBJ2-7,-,CSARDPDRIFIYEQYF,TGCAGTGCTAGAGATCCGGACAGAATTTTTATCTACGAGCAGTACTTC
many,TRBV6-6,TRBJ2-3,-,CASSYGSGTDTQYF,TGTGCCAGCAGTTACGGGAGTGGCACAGATACGCAGTATTTT
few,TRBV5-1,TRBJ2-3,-,CASSPGVAATDTQYF,TGCGCCAGCAGCCCTGGGGTAGCGGCCACAGATACGCAGTATTTT
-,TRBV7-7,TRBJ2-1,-,CASSLGPGQHNEQFF,TGTGCTAGCAGCTTAGGGCCTGGACAGCACAATGAGCAGTTCTTC
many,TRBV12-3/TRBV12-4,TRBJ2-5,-,CASRESETQYF,TGTGCCAGCCGAGAAAGCGAGACCCAGTACTTC
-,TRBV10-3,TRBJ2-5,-,CATRDTQETQYF,TGTGCCACCCGGGACACCCAAGAGACCCAGTACTTC
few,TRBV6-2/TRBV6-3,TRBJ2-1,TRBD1,CASTGGQFNEQFF,TGTGCCAGCACAGGGGGCCAGTTTAATGAGCAGTTCTTC
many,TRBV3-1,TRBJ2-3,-,CASSQAGGTDTQYF,TGTGCCAGCAGCCAAGCGGGGGGCACAGATACGCAGTATTTT
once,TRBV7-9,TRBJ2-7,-,CASSPDGGSFVGNEQYF,TGTGCCAGCAGCCCCGACGGGGGCAGCTTTGTTGGAAACGAGCAGTACTTC
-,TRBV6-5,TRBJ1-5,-,CSSISLARPPQHF,TGTTCCAGCATTTCCTTGGCACGCCCGCCCCAGCATTTT
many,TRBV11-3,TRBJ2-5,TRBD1,CASSLPQGVQETQYF,TGTGCCAGCAGCTTACCTCAGGGGGTGCAAGAGACCCAGTACTTC
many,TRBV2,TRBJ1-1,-,CASSALDRLMETEAFF,TGTGCCAGCAGTGCTTTGGACCGCCTTATGGAGACTGAAGCTTTCTTT